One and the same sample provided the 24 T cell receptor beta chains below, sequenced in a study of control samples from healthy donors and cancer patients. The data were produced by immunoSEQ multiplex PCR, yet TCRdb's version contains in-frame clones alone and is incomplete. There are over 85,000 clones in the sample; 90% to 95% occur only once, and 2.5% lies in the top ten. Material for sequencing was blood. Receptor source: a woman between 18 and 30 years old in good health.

As DNA, the CDR3 is TGTGCCAGCAGCTTGACAGGAGAAGATACGCAGTATTTT. The encoded protein is CASSLTGEDTQYF. The chain links TRBV5-4 to TRBJ2-3; D might be TRBD1 (5 bases). The germline CDR1 and CDR2 sequences are SGHNT and YYREEE (reference sequence). Trimming shortened V by 1 base and J by 5 bases, and 8 bases separated the two germline ends. The CDR3 consists of 13 residues.

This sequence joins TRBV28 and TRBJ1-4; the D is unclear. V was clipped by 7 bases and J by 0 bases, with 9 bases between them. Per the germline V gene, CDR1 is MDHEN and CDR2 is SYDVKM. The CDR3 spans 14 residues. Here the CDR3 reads CASNFGATNEKLFF. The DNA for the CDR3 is TGTGCCAGCAACTTCGGTGCAACTAATGAAAAACTGTTTTTT.

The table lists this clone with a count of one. Here the CDR3 reads CASSRGRDTEAFF. Here the CDR3 DNA reads TGTGCCAGCAGCCGGGGACGAGACACTGAAGCTTTCTTT. The rearrangement links TRBV3-1 (or the pseudogene TRBV3-2) to TRBJ1-1, with a tentative D call TRBD1 (5 bases). The CDR3 extends over 13 amino acids. Germline V CDR1 and CDR2: LGHDT, YNNKEL (reference sequence). The V gene lost 4 bases and the J gene lost 3 bases, with 9 bases spanning the gap.

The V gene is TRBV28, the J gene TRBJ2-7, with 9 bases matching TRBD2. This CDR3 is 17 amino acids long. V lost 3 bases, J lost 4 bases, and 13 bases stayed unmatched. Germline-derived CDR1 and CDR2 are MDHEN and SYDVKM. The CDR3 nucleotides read TGTGCCAGCAGTTTCCCCCATAGCGGGGGATTGAATTACGAGCAGTACTTC. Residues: CASSFPHSGGLNYEQYF. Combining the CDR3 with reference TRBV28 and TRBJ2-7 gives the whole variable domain DVKVTQSSRYLVKRTGEKVFLECVQDMDHENMFWYRQDPGLGLRLIYFSYDVKMKEKGDIPEGYSVSREKKERFSLILESASTNQTSMYLCASSFPHSGGLNYEQYFGPGTRLTVT.

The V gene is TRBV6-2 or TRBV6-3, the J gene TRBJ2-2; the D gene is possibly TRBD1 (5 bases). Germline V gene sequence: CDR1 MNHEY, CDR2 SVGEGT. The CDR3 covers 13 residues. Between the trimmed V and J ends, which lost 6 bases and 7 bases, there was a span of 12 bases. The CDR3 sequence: CASSRQPNGELFF. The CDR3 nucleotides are TGTGCCAGCAGCCGACAGCCCAACGGGGAGCTGTTTTTT.

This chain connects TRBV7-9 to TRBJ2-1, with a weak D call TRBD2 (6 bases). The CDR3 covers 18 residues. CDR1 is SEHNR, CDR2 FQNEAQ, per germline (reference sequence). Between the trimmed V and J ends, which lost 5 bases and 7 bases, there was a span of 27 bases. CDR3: CASSPPPGTGEGRNEQFF. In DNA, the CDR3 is TGTGCCAGCAGCCCCCCACCGGGCACGGGAGAGGGTAGAAATGAGCAGTTCTTC.

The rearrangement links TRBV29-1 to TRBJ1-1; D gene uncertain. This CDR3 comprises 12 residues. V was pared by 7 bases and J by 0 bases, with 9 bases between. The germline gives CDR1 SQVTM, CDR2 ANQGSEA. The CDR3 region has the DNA TGCAGCGGTGGCACGATGAACACTGAAGCTTTCTTT. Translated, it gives CSGGTMNTEAFF. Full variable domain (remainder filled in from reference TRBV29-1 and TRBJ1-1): SAVISQKPSRDICQRGTSLTIQCQVDSQVTMMFWYRQQPGQSLTLIATANQGSEATYESGFVIDKFPISRPNLTFSTLTVSNMSPEDSSIYLCSGGTMNTEAFFGQGTRLTVV.

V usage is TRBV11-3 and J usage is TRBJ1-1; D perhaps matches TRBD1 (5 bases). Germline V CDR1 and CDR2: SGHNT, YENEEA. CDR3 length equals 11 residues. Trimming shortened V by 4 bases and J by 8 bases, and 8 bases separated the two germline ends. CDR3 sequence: CASSSRTEAFF. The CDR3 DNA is TGTGCCAGCAGCTCCAGGACAGAAGCTTTCTTT.

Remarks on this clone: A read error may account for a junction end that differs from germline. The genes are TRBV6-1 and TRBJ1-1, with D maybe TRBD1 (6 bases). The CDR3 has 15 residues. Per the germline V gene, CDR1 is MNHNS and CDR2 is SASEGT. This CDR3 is CASSKALGGYTEAFF. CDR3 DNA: TGTGCCAGCAGTAAAGCTTTAGGGGGGTACACTGAAGCTTTCTTT.

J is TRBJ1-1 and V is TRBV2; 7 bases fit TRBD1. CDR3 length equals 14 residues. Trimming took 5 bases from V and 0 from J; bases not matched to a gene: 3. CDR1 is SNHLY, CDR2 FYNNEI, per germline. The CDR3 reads CASSPTGLNTEAFF. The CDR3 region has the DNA TGTGCCAGCAGTCCGACAGGGTTGAACACTGAAGCTTTCTTT. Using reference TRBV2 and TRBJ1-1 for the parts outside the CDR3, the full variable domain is EPEVTQTPSHQVTQMGQEVILRCVPISNHLYFYWYRQILGQKVEFLVSFYNNEISEKSEIFDDQFSVERPDGSNFTLKIRSTKLEDSAMYFCASSPTGLNTEAFFGQGTRLTVV.

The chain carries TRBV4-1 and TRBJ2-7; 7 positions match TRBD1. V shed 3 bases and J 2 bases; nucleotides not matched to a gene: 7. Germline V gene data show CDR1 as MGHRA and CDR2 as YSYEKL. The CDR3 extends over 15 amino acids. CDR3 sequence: CASSQVYRGAYEQYF. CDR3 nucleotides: TGCGCCAGCAGCCAGGTATACAGGGGAGCCTACGAGCAGTACTTC.

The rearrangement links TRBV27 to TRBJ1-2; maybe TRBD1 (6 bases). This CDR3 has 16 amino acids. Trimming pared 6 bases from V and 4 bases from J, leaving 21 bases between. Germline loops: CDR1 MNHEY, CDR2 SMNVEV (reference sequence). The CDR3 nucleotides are TGTGCCAGCAGGGAACAGGGTAGAAGGGGTCCCTATGGCTACACCTTC. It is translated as CASREQGRRGPYGYTF.

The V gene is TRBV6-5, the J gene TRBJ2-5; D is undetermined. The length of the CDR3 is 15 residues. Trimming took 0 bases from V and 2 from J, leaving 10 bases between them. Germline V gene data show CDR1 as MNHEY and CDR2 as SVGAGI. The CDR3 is CASSYSFGQQETQYF. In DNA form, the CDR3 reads TGTGCCAGCAGTTACTCGTTTGGGCAGCAAGAGACCCAGTACTTC.

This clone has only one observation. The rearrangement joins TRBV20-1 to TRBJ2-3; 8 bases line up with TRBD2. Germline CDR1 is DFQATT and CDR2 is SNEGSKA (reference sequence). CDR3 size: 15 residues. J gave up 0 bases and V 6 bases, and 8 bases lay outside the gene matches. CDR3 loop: CSASHTSGSTDTQYF. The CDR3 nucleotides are TGCAGTGCAAGTCACACTAGCGGCAGCACAGATACGCAGTATTTT.

The CDR3 DNA follows: TGTGCCAGCAGCTTATTCAAGGGTGGAGCTTCCTACGAGCAGTACTTC. Protein product: CASSLFKGGASYEQYF. This chain joins TRBV7-9 and TRBJ2-7; no definite D call. The CDR3 contains 16 residues. Germline V gene data show CDR1 as SEHNR and CDR2 as FQNEAQ (reference sequence). V lost 2 bases and J lost 1, with 15 bases in between.

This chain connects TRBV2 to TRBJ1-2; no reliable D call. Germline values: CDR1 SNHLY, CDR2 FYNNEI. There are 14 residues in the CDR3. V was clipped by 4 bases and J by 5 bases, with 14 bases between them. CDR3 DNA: TGTGCCAGCAGTGTAAGGGAAGAGCGTTATGGCTACACCTTC. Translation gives CASSVREERYGYTF.

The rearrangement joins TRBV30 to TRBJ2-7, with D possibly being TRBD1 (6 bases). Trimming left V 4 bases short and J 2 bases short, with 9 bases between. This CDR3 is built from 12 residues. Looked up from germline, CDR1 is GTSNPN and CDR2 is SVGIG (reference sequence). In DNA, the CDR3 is TGTGCCTGGAACGCAGGGGCCTACGAGCAGTACTTC. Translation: CAWNAGAYEQYF.

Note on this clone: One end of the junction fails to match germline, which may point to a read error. In DNA form, the CDR3 reads TGTGCCAGCTCACCATACGAGGGGGGGGGCAACGTCCTGACTTTC. Amino acids: CASSPYEGGGNVLTF. The rearrangement uses TRBV18 and TRBJ2-6; D perhaps matches TRBD2 (7 bases). CDR1 is KGHSH, CDR2 LQKENI, per germline. This CDR3 is 15 amino acids long.

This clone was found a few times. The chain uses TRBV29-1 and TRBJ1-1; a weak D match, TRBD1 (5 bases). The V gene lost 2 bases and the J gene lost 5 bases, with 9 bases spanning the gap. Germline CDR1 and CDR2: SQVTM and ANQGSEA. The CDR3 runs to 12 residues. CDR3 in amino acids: CSVERGETEAFF. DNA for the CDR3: TGCAGCGTTGAAAGGGGTGAGACTGAAGCTTTCTTT. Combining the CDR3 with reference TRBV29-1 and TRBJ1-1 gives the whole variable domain SAVISQKPSRDICQRGTSLTIQCQVDSQVTMMFWYRQQPGQSLTLIATANQGSEATYESGFVIDKFPISRPNLTFSTLTVSNMSPEDSSIYLCSVERGETEAFFGQGTRLTVV.

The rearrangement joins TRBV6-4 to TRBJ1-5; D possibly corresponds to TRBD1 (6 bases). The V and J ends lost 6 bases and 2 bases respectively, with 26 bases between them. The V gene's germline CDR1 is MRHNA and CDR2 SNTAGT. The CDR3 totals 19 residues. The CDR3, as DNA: TGTGCCAGCAGCCATGACCGGGACACCTACCAAAGGGGCAATCAGCCCCAGCATTTT. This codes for CASSHDRDTYQRGNQPQHF.

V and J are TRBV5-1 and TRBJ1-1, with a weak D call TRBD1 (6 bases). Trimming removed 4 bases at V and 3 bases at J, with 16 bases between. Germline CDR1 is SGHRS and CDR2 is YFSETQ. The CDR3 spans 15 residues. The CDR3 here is CASSHGQWRDTEAFF. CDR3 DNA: TGCGCCAGCAGCCACGGACAGTGGAGGGACACTGAAGCTTTCTTT.

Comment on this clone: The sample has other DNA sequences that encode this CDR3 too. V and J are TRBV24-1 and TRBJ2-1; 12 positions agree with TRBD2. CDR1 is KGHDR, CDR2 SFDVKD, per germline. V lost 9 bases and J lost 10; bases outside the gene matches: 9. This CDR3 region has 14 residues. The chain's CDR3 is CATGPGLAGGEQFF. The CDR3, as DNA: TGTGCCACCGGGCCGGGGCTAGCGGGAGGGGAGCAGTTCTTC.

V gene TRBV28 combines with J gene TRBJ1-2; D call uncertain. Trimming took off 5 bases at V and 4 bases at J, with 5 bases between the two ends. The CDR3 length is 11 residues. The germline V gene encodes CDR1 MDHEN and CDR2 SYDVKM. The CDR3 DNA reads TGTGCCAGCAGTGAGACCTATGGCTACACCTTC. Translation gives CASSETYGYTF.

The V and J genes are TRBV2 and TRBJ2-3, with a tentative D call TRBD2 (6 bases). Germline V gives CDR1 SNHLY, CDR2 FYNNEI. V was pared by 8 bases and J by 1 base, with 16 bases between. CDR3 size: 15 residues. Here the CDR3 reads CASSYGASGTDTQYF. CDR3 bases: TGTGCCAGCTCCTACGGGGCTAGCGGCACAGATACGCAGTATTTT.